These 23 T cell receptor beta chains originate from one sample sequenced in a study of cytomegalovirus exposure and HLA in healthy donors. A multiplex PCR was run with 60 Vbeta primers and 13 Jbeta primers. Libraries were prepared by immunoSEQ multiplex PCR; TCRdb keeps only in-frame clonotypes and omits some of them. The sample contains approximately 27,000 clones, about 62% of which appear only once. The sequenced sample consisted of PBMCs. The origin of the receptors is a male donor in good health and CMV-seropositive.

The genes are TRBV6-5 and TRBJ1-2; 7 nucleotides line up with TRBD1. This CDR3 comprises 12 residues. Germline lookup yields CDR1 MNHEY and CDR2 SVGAGI. V trimming: 5 bases; J trimming: 8 bases; junction bases outside the gene matches: 5. As DNA, the CDR3 is TGTGCCAGCAGTAACAGGGGTTACGGCTACACCTTC. Protein: CASSNRGYGYTF.

The rearrangement links TRBV5-1 to TRBJ1-1, with D uncertain. The CDR3 sequence is 15 residues long. Germline V gene sequence: CDR1 SGHRS, CDR2 YFSETQ. V lost 4 bases and J lost 0, with 13 bases in between. CDR3 protein: CASSLIPGLNTEAFF. CDR3 coding DNA: TGCGCCAGCAGCCTCATCCCAGGCTTGAACACTGAAGCTTTCTTT.

This chain connects TRBV5-1 to TRBJ2-6; D perhaps matches TRBD1 (6 bases). Germline V gives CDR1 SGHRS, CDR2 YFSETQ. V lost 4 bases and J 4 bases, leaving 9 bases between the germline ends. This CDR3 comprises 14 residues. The CDR3 loop reads CASSPGTGANVLTF. The CDR3 DNA reads TGCGCCAGCAGCCCTGGGACAGGGGCCAACGTCCTGACTTTC.

In this sample, this clone turned up a few times. The genes are TRBV21-1 and TRBJ2-7; no check of the table's D call, TRBD1, against the DNA was made. TRBV21-1 is marked as a pseudogene. This CDR3 is 13 amino acids long. DNA of the CDR3: TGTGCCAGCAGCTCCCGCGGGACAGATATTGAGTACTTC. It specifies CASSSRGTDIEYF.

In its sample, this clone was seen a few times. The V and J genes are TRBV5-4 and TRBJ1-2, with TRBD1 matching 8 bases. The CDR3 consists of 16 residues. J was trimmed by 0 bases and V by 6 bases; bases with no gene match: 10. The germline gives CDR1 SGHNT, CDR2 YYREEE (reference sequence). This CDR3 reads CASIRTGSEANYGYTF. The CDR3 bases are TGTGCCAGCATCAGGACAGGGAGTGAGGCTAACTATGGCTACACCTTC.

The chain has TRBV2 and TRBJ2-2; a possible D gene is TRBD2 (6 bases). CDR1 and CDR2 from the germline V gene are SNHLY and FYNNEI. The CDR3 runs 17 residues. The V and J ends lost 3 bases and 2 bases respectively, with 16 bases between them. For the CDR3, the DNA is TGTGCCAGCAGTGACCAGAGAGGGACTCCTAACACCGGGGAGCTGTTTTTT. This encodes CASSDQRGTPNTGELFF. The full variable domain, with the rest looked up from reference TRBV2 and TRBJ2-2, is EPEVTQTPSHQVTQMGQEVILRCVPISNHLYFYWYRQILGQKVEFLVSFYNNEISEKSEIFDDQFSVERPDGSNFTLKIRSTKLEDSAMYFCASSDQRGTPNTGELFFGEGSRLTVL.

This chain uses TRBV6-5 with TRBJ1-6; D is unresolved. The germline V gene has CDR1 MNHEY and CDR2 SVGAGI. CDR3 length: 12 amino acids. V gave up 2 bases and J gave up 10 bases, with 6 bases separating them. In DNA, the CDR3 is TGTGCCAGCAGTTACAGGGAGTCACCCCTCCACTTT. This sequence encodes CASSYRESPLHF.

This clone was detected only a few times. The V call is TRBV7-3, the J call TRBJ1-1; 10 positions agree with TRBD1. V shed 5 bases, J shed 5 bases, and the junction held 5 bases outside the gene matches. The germline gives CDR1 SGHTA, CDR2 FQGTGA. The CDR3 is made up of 14 amino acids. The CDR3 DNA sequence: TGTGCCAGCAGCGTAGACAGGGGGCATACTGAAGCTTTCTTT. Encoded protein: CASSVDRGHTEAFF.

The chain couples TRBV15 to TRBJ1-2; 7 nucleotides line up with TRBD1. Germline CDR1 reads LNHNV; CDR2 reads YYDKDF (reference sequence). This CDR3 has 14 residues. V lost 2 bases and J lost 6; bases outside the gene matches: 6. The DNA for the CDR3 is TGTGCCACCAGCAGAAGGGTAACAGGGGATGGCTACACCTTC. Its translation: CATSRRVTGDGYTF.

This clone is a singleton in its sample. The chain has TRBV5-1 and TRBJ2-5; D remains unclear. The germline CDR1 and CDR2 sequences are SGHRS and YFSETQ. The CDR3 has 14 amino acids. V was shortened by 4 bases and J by 2 bases, with 12 bases between the two germline ends. The CDR3 nucleotides are TGCGCCAGCAGCAGCCGCCGAATACAAGAGACCCAGTACTTC. Protein product: CASSSRRIQETQYF.

This clone came up a few times. The chain couples TRBV5-8 to TRBJ2-5; TRBD2 matches 7 bases. Germline V gives CDR1 SGHTS, CDR2 YDEGEE. The V and J ends lost 4 bases and 5 bases, in that order; junction bases with no gene match: 11. CDR3 size: 15 residues. The CDR3 region is CASSPRGRAGETQYF. DNA of the CDR3: TGTGCCAGCAGCCCTCGTGGGAGGGCGGGGGAGACCCAGTACTTC.

The rearrangement joins TRBV19 to TRBJ1-2; 7 positions agree with TRBD1. J gave up 1 base and V 6 bases, and 8 bases lay outside the gene matches. Germline CDR1 and CDR2: LNHDA and SQIVND (reference sequence). CDR3 length equals 15 residues. The CDR3 DNA reads as TGTGCCAGTAGGGGACCGGGACAGAGTAACTATGGCTACACCTTC. Protein sequence: CASRGPGQSNYGYTF. The variable domain in full, with the rest retrieved from reference TRBV19 and TRBJ1-2, is DGGITQSPKYLFRKEGQNVTLSCEQNLNHDAMYWYRQDPGQGLRLIYYSQIVNDFQKGDIAEGYSVSREKKESFPLTVTSAQKNPTAFYLCASRGPGQSNYGYTFGSGTRLTVV.

The chain employs TRBV7-9 and TRBJ1-1; D not certain. The CDR3 contains 16 residues. The V and J ends lost 2 bases and 3 bases respectively, with 16 bases between them. Germline V lookup: CDR1 SEHNR, CDR2 FQNEAQ (reference sequence). CDR3 loop: CASSLIQGSFDTEAFF. Here the CDR3 DNA reads TGTGCCAGCAGCTTAATACAAGGGAGTTTTGACACTGAAGCTTTCTTT.

The chain carries TRBV10-2 and TRBJ2-7, with D possibly TRBD2 on 6 matching bases. The CDR3 sequence is 12 residues long. The V end was cut by 9 bases, the J end by 0 bases, with 9 bases between. Germline-derived CDR1 and CDR2 are WSHSY and SAAADI. The CDR3 nucleotides read TGCGCCAGTTCTAGCGACTCCTACGAGCAGTACTTC. Encoded protein: CASSSDSYEQYF.

V usage is TRBV12-5 and J usage is TRBJ2-3; 7 bases fit TRBD2. Per germline, CDR1 LGHNT and CDR2 FRNRAP. The CDR3 is 13 residues long. V trimming: 8 bases; J trimming: 3 bases; junction bases outside the gene matches: 5. The DNA for the CDR3 is TGTGCTAGTAAACGGGGGGTGACAGATACGCAGTATTTT. Translation: CASKRGVTDTQYF. The whole variable domain, remainder taken from reference TRBV12-5 and TRBJ2-3, is DARVTQTPRHKVTEMGQEVTMRCQPILGHNTVFWYRQTMMQGLELLAYFRNRAPLDDSGMPKDRFSAEMPDATLATLKIQPSEPRDSAVYFCASKRGVTDTQYFGPGTRLTVL.

CDR3 amino acids: CASSYYPRGTNSPLHF. The CDR3 DNA is TGTGCCAGCAGTTACTACCCCAGGGGCACCAATTCACCCCTCCACTTT. V usage is TRBV6-5 and J usage is TRBJ1-6; perhaps TRBD1 as D (6 bases). Germline CDR1 and CDR2: MNHEY and SVGAGI. V shed 1 base and J shed 7 bases, with 14 bases lying between them. The CDR3 has 16 residues.

V gene TRBV19 combines with J gene TRBJ2-7; weak D call: TRBD1 (6 bases). Between the trimmed V and J ends, which lost 7 bases and 0 bases, there was a span of 16 bases. The CDR3 runs to 15 residues. Germline lookup yields CDR1 LNHDA and CDR2 SQIVND (reference sequence). CDR3 coding DNA: TGTGCCAGTACAAGCAGGGGAATTGGCTCCTACGAGCAGTACTTC. Residues: CASTSRGIGSYEQYF.

This clone was observed a few times. The chain carries TRBV6-4 and TRBJ1-2; possible D gene TRBD1, 5 bases. V shed 9 bases and J shed 4 bases, with 21 bases lying between them. CDR3 size: 15 residues. The germline CDR1 and CDR2 sequences are MRHNA and SNTAGT. The CDR3: CASQQSAGTSYGYTF. CDR3 DNA: TGTGCCAGTCAACAGTCGGCAGGGACTTCCTATGGCTACACCTTC.

The chain employs TRBV18 and TRBJ1-1, with 9 bases identical to TRBD1. The germline gives CDR1 KGHSH, CDR2 LQKENI. This CDR3 comprises 17 residues. Germline trimming cut 3 bases from V and 1 base from J; bases unmatched to any gene: 9. CDR3 sequence (DNA): TGTGCCAGCTCACCCGCCGACGGGACAGGGACGAACACTGAAGCTTTCTTT. The encoded protein is CASSPADGTGTNTEAFF.

This chain links TRBV7-9 with TRBJ2-3, with 8 bases that match TRBD2. Looked up from germline, CDR1 is SEHNR and CDR2 is FQNEAQ (reference sequence). After removal of 4 bases from V and 8 bases from J, the junction contained 11 bases not matched to a gene. The CDR3 has 15 amino acids. CDR3 DNA sequence: TGTGCCAGCAGCTCCGCGGGGGGCCCGGTTTTTACGCAGTATTTT. It is translated as CASSSAGGPVFTQYF.

V is TRBV7-8 and J is TRBJ1-3; the D gene is possibly TRBD1 (5 bases). This CDR3 region has 17 residues. Trimming stripped 3 bases from V and 0 bases from J, with 15 bases between. Germline V gives CDR1 SGHVS, CDR2 FQNEAQ. The CDR3 coding sequence is TGTGCCAGCAGCTTGGGACTGCTGGACTTCTCTGGAAACACCATATATTTT. It yields the protein CASSLGLLDFSGNTIYF.

Only a few counts were recorded for this clone. This sequence joins TRBV28 and TRBJ1-4; 9 bases are a match to TRBD1. CDR3 length: 19 residues. V lost 3 bases, J lost 2 bases, and 13 bases stayed unmatched. The germline V gene has CDR1 MDHEN and CDR2 SYDVKM. The CDR3 DNA reads as TGTGCCAGCAGTTTCCTGAATCTAAGACAGGGGGGGACTAATGAAAAACTGTTTTTT. Its protein is CASSFLNLRQGGTNEKLFF. Supplemented by reference TRBV28 and TRBJ1-4, the full variable domain reads DVKVTQSSRYLVKRTGEKVFLECVQDMDHENMFWYRQDPGLGLRLIYFSYDVKMKEKGDIPEGYSVSREKKERFSLILESASTNQTSMYLCASSFLNLRQGGTNEKLFFGSGTQLSVL.

Judged by abundance, this clone is medium-sized. The chain has TRBV19 and TRBJ1-2; D is possibly TRBD1 (6 bases). Germline CDR1 is LNHDA and CDR2 is SQIVND (reference sequence). The CDR3 length is 14 residues. Trimming removed 6 bases at V and 0 bases at J, with 11 bases between. CDR3 protein: CASREDSTNYGYTF. The CDR3 coding sequence is TGTGCCAGTAGGGAGGACAGTACTAACTATGGCTACACCTTC.